This entry lists 20 T cell receptor beta chains sequenced from one sample in a study of CD8 T cells in ankylosing spondylitis (dated by TCRdb to 2016 to 2017). Libraries were made using 5' RACE. Sequenced on an Illumina HiSeq 2500. Through fastp at Q25 and MiXCR, TCRdb rebuilt clones from the public reads, retaining in-frame beta chains. Rows matching on CDR3 protein sequence are summarized as one entry with the most common DNA and genes. This sample lists 380,000 or so distinct CDR3 sequences; about 20% were detected once. Under 15% of the sample comes from the top ten. Sequenced: blood, either unsorted or a sorted T cell fraction (not recorded which). These receptors all stem from a male donor with ankylosing spondylitis or in good health (not recorded which).

This clonotype was seen a handful of times. The gene calls are TRBV11-2 and TRBJ2-7; no clear D. Trimming left V 0 bases short and J 6 bases short, with 6 bases between. CDR3 length equals 12 residues. CDR1 is SGHAT and CDR2 is FQNNGV in the germline V gene. CDR3 coding DNA: TGTGCCAGCAGCTTAGATCAGATCGAGCAGTACTTC. It specifies CASSLDQIEQYF.

V usage is TRBV2 and J usage is TRBJ2-1; 11 bases align to TRBD2. CDR1 is SNHLY, CDR2 FYNNEI, per germline. This CDR3 is 17 amino acids long. After removal of 10 bases from V and 0 bases from J, the junction contained 11 bases not matched to a gene. In DNA form, the CDR3 reads TGTGCCAACACTCTAGCGGGGGGCAGGAGCTCCTACAATGAGCAGTTCTTC. Protein product: CANTLAGGRSSYNEQFF.

V is TRBV27 and J is TRBJ2-7, with 7 bases lining up with TRBD1. V was pared by 2 bases and J by 4 bases, with 11 bases of the junction left unmatched. This CDR3 is built from 16 residues. The germline V gene has CDR1 MNHEY and CDR2 SMNVEV (reference sequence). Here the CDR3 reads CASSLGLTGTTYEQYF. Here the CDR3 DNA reads TGTGCCAGCAGTTTAGGTCTGACAGGGACCACATACGAGCAGTACTTC.

This CDR3 is CATSRGTSGGPYNEQFF. In DNA, the CDR3 is TGTGCCACCAGCAGAGGTACTAGCGGGGGACCCTACAATGAGCAGTTCTTC. The rearrangement uses TRBV15 and TRBJ2-1, with TRBD2 matching 11 bases. The CDR3 has 17 amino acids. V gave up 1 base and J gave up 2 bases; unmatched junction bases: 4. CDR1 is LNHNV, CDR2 YYDKDF, per germline (reference sequence).

This chain uses TRBV4-2 with TRBJ2-1; D perhaps matches TRBD1 (6 bases). V was trimmed by 1 base and J by 7 bases, leaving 17 bases between them. Germline lookup yields CDR1 LGHNA and CDR2 YNFKEQ. This CDR3 comprises 16 residues. CDR3 nucleotide sequence: TGTGCCAGCAGCCAAGGGGCTTGGGGGCTTGGGAATGAGCAGTTCTTC. Protein product: CASSQGAWGLGNEQFF.

The rearrangement links TRBV2 to TRBJ1-5; TRBD1 agrees at 7 bases. This CDR3 has 15 residues. The germline V gene encodes CDR1 SNHLY and CDR2 FYNNEI. V trimming: 2 bases; J trimming: 6 bases; junction bases outside the gene matches: 7. CDR3 sequence: CASSETGVISQPQHF. Written as DNA, the CDR3 is TGTGCCAGCAGTGAAACAGGGGTCATAAGTCAGCCCCAGCATTTT.

Only a few counts were recorded for this clonotype. The J gene is TRBJ2-3, the V gene TRBV12-3 or TRBV12-4; 8 positions match TRBD2. The length of the CDR3 is 16 residues. Losses at the gene ends were 5 bases for V and 6 bases for J; bases not matched to a gene: 13. CDR3 sequence (DNA): TGTGCCAGCAGTCTTTTTCGGGGGGGAAATTCGGATACGCAGTATTTT. This gives the protein CASSLFRGGNSDTQYF.

This clonotype was found a few times. The chain employs TRBV6-2 or TRBV6-3 and TRBJ2-2; 10 bases line up with TRBD2. Germline loops: CDR1 MNHEY, CDR2 SVGEGT. The CDR3 runs to 17 residues. Trimming removed 2 bases from V and 0 bases from J; junction bases left unmatched: 3. Here the CDR3 reads CASSYDLAGANTGELFF. In DNA, the CDR3 is TGTGCCAGCAGTTACGATCTAGCGGGGGCGAACACCGGGGAGCTGTTTTTT.

This clonotype appeared many times. V is TRBV20-1 and J is TRBJ1-5; D might be TRBD1 (6 bases). Germline loops: CDR1 DFQATT, CDR2 SNEGSKA (reference sequence). With 0 bases removed from V and 7 bases from J, the gap between germline ends came to 13 bases. The CDR3 totals 14 residues. The CDR3 sequence: CSAREGQGWQPQHF. In DNA, the CDR3 is TGCAGTGCTAGAGAAGGGCAGGGGTGGCAGCCCCAGCATTTT.

The table lists this clonotype with a count of one. This chain connects TRBV28 to TRBJ2-7; TRBD1 agrees at 7 bases. The germline gives CDR1 MDHEN, CDR2 SYDVKM. Trimming removed 8 bases from V and 3 bases from J; junction bases left unmatched: 10. The CDR3 runs to 14 residues. The chain's CDR3 is CASGRDSLGYEQYF. The CDR3 DNA reads as TGTGCCAGCGGCCGGGACAGCCTCGGCTACGAGCAGTACTTC.

The chain carries TRBV11-2 and TRBJ2-1; D remains ambiguous. The ends were cut back, 5 bases at V and 0 bases at J, with 29 bases in the middle. CDR1 and CDR2 from the germline V gene are SGHAT and FQNNGV. CDR3 size: 21 residues. This CDR3 reads CASSAPRTGSLRRSSYNEQFF. Written as DNA, the CDR3 is TGTGCCAGCAGCGCACCCCGGACCGGGTCTTTACGCAGGAGCTCCTACAATGAGCAGTTCTTC. Supplemented by reference TRBV11-2 and TRBJ2-1, the full variable domain reads EAGVAQSPRYKIIEKRQSVAFWCNPISGHATLYWYQQILGQGPKLLIQFQNNGVVDDSQLPKDRFSAERLKGVDSTLKIQPAKLEDSAVYLCASSAPRTGSLRRSSYNEQFFGPGTRLTVL.

This clonotype was counted a single time. This sequence joins TRBV4-1 and TRBJ2-1, with TRBD2 identical over 9 bases. Germline CDR1 MGHRA, CDR2 YSYEKL. After removal of 0 bases from V and 0 bases from J, the junction contained 3 bases not matched to a gene. This CDR3 has 17 amino acids. The CDR3 reads CASSQETSGSSYNEQFF. The DNA of the CDR3 is TGCGCCAGCAGCCAAGAGACTAGCGGTAGCTCCTACAATGAGCAGTTCTTC.

This clonotype has a handful of counts. The chain carries TRBV27 and TRBJ2-3, with 10 bases identical to TRBD1. The CDR3 loop spans 16 amino acids. V was pared by 5 bases and J by 2 bases, with 7 bases of the junction left unmatched. Germline V gene data show CDR1 as MNHEY and CDR2 as SMNVEV (reference sequence). CDR3 region: CASSPRTGGPTDTQYF. The DNA for the CDR3 is TGTGCCAGCAGTCCAAGGACAGGGGGTCCCACAGATACGCAGTATTTT.

In regard to this clonotype: Compared with germline, one end of the junction differs, possibly owing to a read error. The J gene is TRBJ1-1, the V gene TRBV12-3 or TRBV12-4, with D perhaps matching TRBD1 (5 bases). CDR3 length equals 14 residues. CDR3 sequence reads: CASSLAREATEAFF. The CDR3, as DNA: TGTGCCAGCAGTCTAGCCAGGGAGGCCACTGAAGCTTTCTTT.

The chain recombines TRBV7-9 with TRBJ2-5, with D perhaps TRBD2 (6 bases). Trimming left V 1 base short and J 1 base short, with 10 bases between. CDR1 is SEHNR, CDR2 FQNEAQ, per germline (reference sequence). The CDR3 runs 15 residues. The CDR3: CASSLGRGIQETQYF. For the CDR3, the DNA is TGTGCCAGCAGCTTAGGGCGGGGAATCCAAGAGACCCAGTACTTC.

The table lists this clonotype with a few counts. The CDR3: CASSDTGLGEQFF. CDR3 nucleotide sequence: TGTGCCAGCAGTGACACCGGTCTTGGAGAGCAGTTCTTC. This chain links TRBV6-4 with TRBJ2-1; D not resolved. CDR1 and CDR2 from the germline V gene are MRHNA and SNTAGT. V lost 2 bases, J lost 10 bases, and 12 bases lay in between. This CDR3 has 13 amino acids.

The V call is TRBV6-1, the J call TRBJ2-3; 8 positions match TRBD2. The V and J ends lost 6 bases and 2 bases, in that order; junction bases with no gene match: 7. CDR1 MNHNS and CDR2 SASEGT come from the germline V gene. The CDR3 spans 15 residues. The CDR3 loop reads CASRLSGVTTDTQYF. CDR3 sequence (DNA): TGTGCCAGCAGGCTTAGCGGGGTTACCACAGATACGCAGTATTTT.

This chain joins TRBV20-1 and TRBJ2-1, with 9 bases fitting TRBD1. The CDR3 runs to 15 residues. Trimming at V came to 0 bases and at J to 8 bases, leaving 8 bases not matched to a gene. Germline V gene sequence: CDR1 DFQATT, CDR2 SNEGSKA (reference sequence). CDR3 DNA sequence: TGCAGTGCTAGAGATTTAGGACAGGGGAGGCATGAGCAGTTCTTC. This sequence encodes CSARDLGQGRHEQFF.

The V gene is TRBV4-1, the J gene TRBJ2-1; 8 bases fit TRBD1. In germline, CDR1 is MGHRA, CDR2 YSYEKL. V lost 4 bases to trimming and J lost 5 bases; unmatched junction nucleotides: 13. CDR3 length equals 17 residues. CDR3 loop: CASSPPVGQGSHNEQFF. The CDR3 nucleotides are TGCGCCAGCAGCCCACCCGTCGGACAGGGCTCGCACAATGAGCAGTTCTTC.

This clonotype was picked up a small number of times. The chain couples TRBV7-9 to TRBJ2-3; TRBD2 is a possible D gene (6 bases). This CDR3 comprises 17 residues. V was trimmed by 5 bases and J by 0 bases, leaving 18 bases between them. Germline-derived CDR1 and CDR2 are SEHNR and FQNEAQ (reference sequence). CDR3 coding DNA: TGTGCCAGCAGCCATCCAGAGGCGGGGTCTAGCACAGATACGCAGTATTTT. Translating it yields CASSHPEAGSSTDTQYF.